This T cell receptor (beta chain) is from a study of breast tumors, draining lymph nodes, adjacent tissues (dated by TCRdb to about 2016). Background on the whole study: The study compared TCR beta repertoires across tumor, adjacent nontumor tissue and axillary lymph nodes from breast cancer patients. In human breast cancer, the study set out to evaluate how tumor, surrounding tissue and draining lymph node repertoires relate to one another and whether T cells may move between these sites.

There are many counts of this clonotype. The clone's antigen remains unknown. Base qualities are not recorded, but no much larger clone differs from it by a single base. Paper-wide results and their limitations: In luminal-like breast cancer, tumor and nontumor tissue repertoires resembled each other significantly more than in basal-like breast cancer. Tumors showed preferential V and J gene usage, and their T-cell repertoire diversity fell below that of lymph nodes yet above that of nontumor tissue. The study presented the conclusion that tumor T cells originate in lymph nodes as consistent with a hypothesis, not as something directly demonstrated. The data were judged consistent with most tumor T cells deriving from the lymph node and then expanding within tumor tissue.

The axillary draining lymph nodes of breast cancer patients were the source of the lymph node samples. The instrument was an Illumina HiSeq 2000. Multiplex PCR amplification was used to build the TCR beta chain libraries. High-throughput sequencing was used to analyze the amplified TCR beta chain products. Clones were called with MiXCR by TCRdb after fastp trimmed the public reads at Q25, and only in-frame beta chains were retained. Every CDR3 protein is listed once, alongside the most common genes and DNA of its rows. This sample comprises under 250,000 distinct CDR3 sequences, about 30% of them detected only once. The top ten hold more than 1.3% of the sample. The source material was axillary lymph node tissue. The source is a female donor with breast cancer. Some clones in this sample may be carry-over from other donors' samples.

DNA sequence: TGTGCCAGCAGCGCCGGGACAGGGAGAGATTCACCCCTCCACTTT. This is translated as CASSAGTGRDSPLHF. This chain is built from TRBV7-8 and TRBJ1-6; 9 junctional bases match TRBD1. The junction shows trimming of 5 bases on V and 8 bases on J, and the gene matches do not reach 7 bases of it. CDR1 and CDR2, looked up from the germline V gene, are SGHVS and FQNEAQ. Counted from cysteine to phenylalanine, this CDR3 has 15 amino acids. Here the CDR3 DNA is all that survives: 45 bases in frame from base 1. The variable domain in full, with residues beyond the CDR3 obtained from the reference TRBV7-8 and TRBJ1-6 genes, is GAGVSQSPRYKVAKRGQDVALRCDPISGHVSLFWYQQALGQGPEFLTYFQNEAQLDKSGLPSDRFFAERPEGSVSTLKIQRTQQEDSAVYLCASSAGTGRDSPLHFGNGTRLTVT.